The source of this T cell receptor (beta chain) is a study of blood T cell repertoires in COVID-19. Whole-study context: Samples came from the United States, Italy and Spain, spanning acute and convalescent COVID-19. T cells, B-cell-depleted T cells, or PBMCs provided the cDNA or gDNA that served as material.

Authors' processing steps: By means of reference gene primer amplification, nucleated cell counts were estimated. The data were produced by immunoSEQ multiplex PCR, yet TCRdb's version contains in-frame clones alone and is incomplete. The V and J calls and clone size were taken over from that table, and D and trimming were inferred from the DNA. The sample shows roughly 230,000 clones, roughly four fifths of them seen only once. The CDR3 is 14 residues long. Germline V gene data show CDR1 as SGHRS and CDR2 as YFSETQ. With 0 bases removed from V and 6 bases from J, the gap between germline ends came to 13 bases.

The sequence was obtained from a woman aged 50 to 65 with acute or convalescent COVID-19. The rearrangement joins TRBV5-1 to TRBJ2-7; D perhaps matches TRBD1 (6 bases). The sequenced sample consisted of peripheral blood. The CDR3: CASSLGQGTAEQYF. CDR3 nucleotide sequence: TGCGCCAGCAGCTTGGGTCAGGGGACGGCCGAGCAGTACTTC.